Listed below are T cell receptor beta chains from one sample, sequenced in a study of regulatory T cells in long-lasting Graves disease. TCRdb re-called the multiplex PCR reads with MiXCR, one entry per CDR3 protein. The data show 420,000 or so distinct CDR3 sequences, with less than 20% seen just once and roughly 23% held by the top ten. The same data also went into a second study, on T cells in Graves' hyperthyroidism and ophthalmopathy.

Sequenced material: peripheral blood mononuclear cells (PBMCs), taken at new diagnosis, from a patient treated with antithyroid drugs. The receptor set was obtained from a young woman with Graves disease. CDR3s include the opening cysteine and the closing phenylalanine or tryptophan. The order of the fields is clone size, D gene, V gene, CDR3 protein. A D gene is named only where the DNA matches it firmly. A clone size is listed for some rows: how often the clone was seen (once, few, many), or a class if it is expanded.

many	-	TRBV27	CASSRPQGVNEQFF
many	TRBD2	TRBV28	CASSDPGLAGYEQYF
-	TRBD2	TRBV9	CASGRGSGSRETQYF
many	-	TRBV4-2	CASSQFLLAGQGETQYF
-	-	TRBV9	CASSVDVDSGSLFF
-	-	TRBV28	CASMGATQPQHF
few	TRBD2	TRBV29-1	CSVEDWTSGKVLAKNIQYF
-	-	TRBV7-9	CASSKQGVGADTQYF
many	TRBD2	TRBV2	CASGGLADNEQFF
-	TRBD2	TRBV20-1	CSARDYSTTSGRSYNEQFF
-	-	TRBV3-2	CASSQDKGISGPYNEQFF
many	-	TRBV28	CASSLRNYEQYF
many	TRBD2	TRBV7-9	CASSLGRLAGDTTYEQYF
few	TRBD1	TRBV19	CASSYVRQGRDIQYF
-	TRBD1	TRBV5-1	CASSSPGQVAYEQYF
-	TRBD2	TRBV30	CAWRKGGRTYNEQFF
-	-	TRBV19	CATRWAVEAFF
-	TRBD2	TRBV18	CASSRTSESGELFF
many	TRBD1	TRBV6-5	CASSYNPDRATDTQYF
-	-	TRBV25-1	CASSEFPLGDYEQYF
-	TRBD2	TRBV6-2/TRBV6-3	CASRSSGSDEQFF
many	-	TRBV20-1	CSARKGEGLNNEQFF
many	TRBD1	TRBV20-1	CSVPGQGAIWGEQYF